The 30 T cell receptor beta chains in this list originate from one sample, sequenced in a study of regulatory T cells in long-lasting Graves disease (dated by TCRdb to about 2021). The method was multiplex PCR. TCRdb lists the instrument as Illumina HiSeq 4000. CDR3 regions were amplified by Arm-PCR with iRepertoire HTBI primers to construct TCR beta libraries. TCRdb trimmed the raw reads at Q25, called clones with MiXCR and kept productive beta chains. Every CDR3 protein is listed once, alongside the most common genes and DNA of its rows. Counted in this sample were approximately 690,000 distinct CDR3 sequences; 25% to 35% of them appeared once. Around 42% of the sample is held by the ten biggest clonotypes. This sample's time point label indicates: persistent/refractory GD, antithyroid drugs over 5 years with positive TRAb. For both TCR sequencing and RNA sequencing, RNA was extracted from PBMCs in TRIzol.

The sample here was peripheral blood mononuclear cells (PBMCs), taken when the disease was refractory, from a patient treated with antithyroid drugs. Receptors originate from a female donor with Graves disease.

The chain's CDR3 is CVIEGQLNTEAFF. CDR3 nucleotides: TGTGTAATAGAAGGACAGCTGAACACTGAAGCTTTCTTT. The chain combines TRBV7-9 with TRBJ1-1, with a tentative D call TRBD1 (6 bases). The CDR3 runs to 13 residues. Germline assignment: CDR1 SEHNR and CDR2 FQNEAQ (reference sequence).

This clonotype has just a few counts. The chain joins TRBV11-2 to TRBJ2-7; 8 positions match TRBD2. The J segment lost 6 bases and the V segment lost 3 bases, leaving 1 base of the junction unmatched. This CDR3 contains 12 residues. Looked up from germline, CDR1 is SGHAT and CDR2 is FQNNGV. This chain's CDR3 is CASSFGGAEQYF. CDR3 nucleotide sequence: TGTGCCAGCAGCTTCGGGGGGGCCGAGCAGTACTTC.

The J gene is TRBJ1-1, the V gene TRBV19; D is possibly TRBD1 (6 bases). Germline V gene sequence: CDR1 LNHDA, CDR2 SQIVND (reference sequence). The ends were cut back, 2 bases at V and 3 bases at J, with 10 bases in the middle. The CDR3 runs 14 residues. The chain's CDR3 is CASSIQGWDTEAFF. The CDR3 DNA reads TGTGCCAGTAGTATACAGGGGTGGGACACTGAAGCTTTCTTT. The full variable domain, its missing parts supplied by reference TRBV19 and TRBJ1-1, is DGGITQSPKYLFRKEGQNVTLSCEQNLNHDAMYWYRQDPGQGLRLIYYSQIVNDFQKGDIAEGYSVSREKKESFPLTVTSAQKNPTAFYLCASSIQGWDTEAFFGQGTRLTVV.

This clonotype has just a few counts. The chain employs TRBV5-5 and TRBJ1-1; D is unresolved. Germline assignment: CDR1 SGHKS and CDR2 YYEKEE (reference sequence). The CDR3 contains 15 residues. V was cut by 1 base and J by 2 bases, with 12 bases left in between. CDR3 DNA: TGTGCCAGCAGCTTGAGCTCCGAAGTCAACACTGAAGCTTTCTTT. It encodes CASSLSSEVNTEAFF.

The chain links TRBV6-5 to TRBJ2-7; no reliable D call. CDR3 length equals 11 residues. Germline assignment: CDR1 MNHEY and CDR2 SVGAGI. With 8 bases removed from V and 4 bases from J, the gap between germline ends came to 9 bases. CDR3 DNA: TGTGCCAGCCGTTTTGGATACGAGCAGTACTTC. Translating it yields CASRFGYEQYF.

The chain links TRBV28 to TRBJ2-6, with 8 bases lining up with TRBD1. Germline trimming cut 4 bases from V and 2 bases from J; bases unmatched to any gene: 4. Germline assignment: CDR1 MDHEN and CDR2 SYDVKM. The CDR3 sequence is 16 residues long. The CDR3 sequence is CASSSPGGTGANVLTF. The CDR3 bases are TGTGCCAGCAGTTCACCAGGGGGCACTGGGGCCAACGTCCTGACTTTC.

This clonotype was seen repeatedly, ten times or more. An end of the junction does not agree with germline; a read error may underlie this. The chain links TRBV5-1 to TRBJ1-1, with TRBD1 matching over 8 bases. The CDR3 runs 14 residues. Germline-derived CDR1 and CDR2 are SGHRS and YFSETQ. The CDR3 coding sequence is TGTGCCAGCAGTTTGGGACAGGCGAACACTGAAGCTTTCTTT. Its protein product is CASSLGQANTEAFF.

This clonotype was detected a few times. The rearrangement joins TRBV25-1 to TRBJ2-7, with unresolved D. The germline V gene encodes CDR1 MGHDK and CDR2 SYGVNS. V shed 5 bases and J shed 6 bases, with 14 bases lying between them. CDR3 length equals 13 residues. CDR3 DNA sequence: TGTGCCAGCAGTATCGGCCACCCTACCGAGCAGTACTTC. This sequence encodes CASSIGHPTEQYF.

This clonotype turned up a few times. The rearrangement uses TRBV6-1 and TRBJ2-4; 12 nucleotides match TRBD2. The length of the CDR3 is 17 residues. V shed 4 bases, J shed 0 bases, and the junction held 4 bases outside the gene matches. Germline V gene lookup returns CDR1 MNHNS and CDR2 SASEGT. The CDR3 reads CASSGTSGVLAKNIQYF. For the CDR3, the DNA is TGTGCCAGCAGTGGGACTAGCGGGGTACTAGCCAAAAACATTCAGTACTTC.

The rearrangement joins TRBV7-6 to TRBJ2-5; the D gene is possibly TRBD2 (5 bases). Germline CDR1 SGHVS, CDR2 FNYEAQ. The CDR3 sequence is 14 residues long. V was pared by 2 bases and J by 5 bases, with 12 bases between. CDR3 bases: TGTGCCAGCAGCTTATCGGGGATTCGGGAGACCCAGTACTTC. Translating it yields CASSLSGIRETQYF. Complete variable domain (other parts from reference TRBV7-6 and TRBJ2-5): GAGVSQSPRYKVTKRGQDVALRCDPISGHVSLYWYRQALGQGPEFLTYFNYEAQQDKSGLPNDRFSAERPEGSISTLTIQRTEQRDSAMYRCASSLSGIRETQYFGPGTRLLVL.

This clonotype turned up a few times. The gene calls are TRBV2 and TRBJ2-2, with a possible D match to TRBD2 (6 bases). There are 15 residues in the CDR3. With 8 bases removed from V and 0 bases from J, the gap between germline ends came to 13 bases. CDR1 is SNHLY and CDR2 is FYNNEI in the germline V gene. CDR3 in DNA: TGTGCCAGCGTTACGGGACTCCCGAACACCGGGGAGCTGTTTTTT. This sequence encodes CASVTGLPNTGELFF.

In its sample, this clonotype was seen a few times. The chain is built from TRBV7-6 and TRBJ1-4; D perhaps matches TRBD1 (6 bases). Per the germline V gene, CDR1 is SGHVS and CDR2 is FNYEAQ. Trimming took off 5 bases at V and 3 bases at J, with 10 bases between the two ends. This CDR3 has 14 residues. This CDR3 is CASSVQGANEKLFF. The CDR3 nucleotides read TGTGCCAGCAGCGTACAGGGTGCTAATGAAAAACTGTTTTTT.

The chain recombines TRBV9 with TRBJ2-7; the D gene is possibly TRBD2 (5 bases). V dropped 0 bases and J dropped 0 bases, with 10 bases sitting between them. CDR3 length: 15 amino acids. Germline values: CDR1 SGDLS, CDR2 YYNGEE. CDR3 region: CASSVGGRSSYEQYF. The CDR3 DNA sequence: TGTGCCAGCAGCGTAGGCGGGCGAAGCTCCTACGAGCAGTACTTC.

As to this clonotype: Possible read error: a much larger clone is one base away. The chain recombines TRBV10-3 with TRBJ1-1; D is ambiguous. The CDR3 is made up of 13 amino acids. Deletions cut 5 bases from V and 1 base from J, with 8 bases between. Germline loops: CDR1 ENHRY, CDR2 SYGVKD. The CDR3 here is CAISWSGNTEAFF. The CDR3 DNA is TGTGCCATCAGTTGGTCAGGGAACACTGAAGCTTTCTTT.

This clonotype was detected ten times or more. J is TRBJ1-2 and V is TRBV13; tentative D call: TRBD1 (5 bases). The CDR3 length is 13 residues. Per the germline V gene, CDR1 is PRHDT and CDR2 is FYEKMQ (reference sequence). V was cut by 7 bases and J by 5 bases, with 14 bases left in between. The CDR3, as DNA: TGTGCCAGCAACACTTGGGGGGGGTATGGCTACACCTTC. Translated, it gives CASNTWGGYGYTF.

This clonotype was seen at least ten times. The rearrangement links TRBV27 to TRBJ1-2; D is possibly TRBD1 (6 bases). The CDR3 sequence is 12 residues long. The V gene lost 5 bases and the J gene lost 7 bases, with 11 bases spanning the gap. Germline values: CDR1 MNHEY, CDR2 SMNVEV (reference sequence). The CDR3 region is CASSPRGAGYTF. DNA of the CDR3: TGTGCCAGCAGTCCCCGGGGGGCTGGCTACACCTTC.

This clonotype was found a few times. This sequence joins TRBV3-1 and TRBJ1-1; 7 bases are a match to TRBD1. J was trimmed by 2 bases and V by 6 bases; bases with no gene match: 6. The CDR3 is 14 residues long. Germline-derived CDR1 and CDR2 are LGHDT and YNNKEL (reference sequence). The CDR3, as DNA: TGTGCCAGCAGGGGCCGGGACAGAAACACTGAAGCTTTCTTT. This gives the protein CASRGRDRNTEAFF.

The rearrangement joins TRBV6-1 to TRBJ1-2; 10 nucleotides line up with TRBD1. V lost 1 base to trimming and J lost 4 bases; unmatched junction nucleotides: 6. Germline V gives CDR1 MNHNS, CDR2 SASEGT. CDR3 length: 16 amino acids. CDR3 protein: CASSEVGTGAFYGYTF. The CDR3 bases are TGTGCCAGCAGTGAAGTTGGGACAGGGGCTTTCTATGGCTACACCTTC.

This clonotype was counted between two and nine times. This chain links TRBV20-1 with TRBJ2-5, with D perhaps being TRBD1 or TRBD2 (5 bases each). The CDR3 is 13 residues long. The V end was cut by 5 bases, the J end by 5 bases, with 15 bases between. CDR1 and CDR2 (germline): DFQATT, SNEGSKA (reference sequence). The CDR3 coding sequence is TGCAGTGCTCCCCCTGGGGGATCTGAGACCCAGTACTTC. As protein: CSAPPGGSETQYF.

A few counts support this clonotype. The V gene is TRBV30, the J gene TRBJ2-1, with D uncertain. CDR1 and CDR2 (germline): GTSNPN, SVGIG (reference sequence). Between the trimmed V and J ends, which lost 2 bases and 5 bases, there was a span of 4 bases. The CDR3 totals 11 residues. As DNA, the CDR3 is TGTGCCTGGAGTATGGACAATGAGCAGTTCTTC. Its translation is CAWSMDNEQFF. The complete variable domain, with remaining parts taken from reference TRBV30 and TRBJ2-1, reads SQTIHQWPATLVQPVGSPLSLECTVEGTSNPNLYWYRQAAGRGLQLLFYSVGIGQISSEVPQNLSASRPQDRQFILSSKKLLLSDSGFYLCAWSMDNEQFFGPGTRLTVL.

This clonotype was seen repeatedly, ten times or more. The chain carries TRBV13 and TRBJ1-1; weak D call: TRBD1 (5 bases). CDR3 length equals 13 residues. V was pared by 0 bases and J by 5 bases, with 7 bases between. Germline V gene lookup returns CDR1 PRHDT and CDR2 FYEKMQ (reference sequence). The CDR3 reads CASSLGRETEAFF. In DNA form, the CDR3 reads TGTGCCAGCAGCTTAGGCAGGGAAACTGAAGCTTTCTTT.

This clonotype occurred a few times. J is TRBJ2-5 and V is TRBV6-2 or TRBV6-3; tentative D call: TRBD2 (5 bases). Trimming removed 5 bases at V and 6 bases at J, with 13 bases between. The V gene's germline CDR1 is MNHEY and CDR2 SVGEGT. This CDR3 is 13 amino acids long. CDR3 loop: CASSDRGIQTQYF. CDR3 in DNA: TGTGCCAGCAGTGATCGGGGAATTCAGACCCAGTACTTC.

The rearrangement links TRBV10-3 to TRBJ1-6; a weak D match, TRBD1 (6 bases). Trimming stripped 8 bases from V and 5 bases from J, with 16 bases between. This CDR3 has 15 residues. Germline loops: CDR1 ENHRY, CDR2 SYGVKD. This CDR3 is CAIRAGQTNNSPLHF. The CDR3, as DNA: TGTGCCATCCGGGCCGGACAGACAAATAATTCACCCCTCCACTTT.

The chain is built from TRBV15 and TRBJ1-1; possible D gene TRBD1, 5 bases. V was shortened by 3 bases and J by 3 bases, with 14 bases between the two germline ends. Per the germline V gene, CDR1 is LNHNV and CDR2 is YYDKDF (reference sequence). CDR3 length equals 15 residues. The CDR3: CATSRTGTNDTEAFF. DNA for the CDR3: TGTGCCACCAGCAGGACCGGGACGAATGACACTGAAGCTTTCTTT.

In this sample, this clonotype turned up many times. The CDR3 DNA follows: TGTGCCAGCAGCGTCACAGGGGCTGATGGCTACACCTTC. Its protein product is CASSVTGADGYTF. The chain links TRBV28 to TRBJ1-2, with 7 bases identical to TRBD1. Germline CDR1 is MDHEN and CDR2 is SYDVKM. J lost 6 bases, V lost 6 bases, and 7 bases had no gene match. This CDR3 contains 13 residues.

The sample holds a few counts of this clonotype. The chain is built from TRBV12-3 or TRBV12-4 and TRBJ1-2, with D possibly matching TRBD1 (6 bases). The V end was cut by 6 bases, the J end by 8 bases, with 16 bases between. The CDR3 extends over 13 amino acids. In DNA form, the CDR3 reads TGTGCCAGCAGATCACAGGGATATGGGGGCTACACCTTC. It yields the protein CASRSQGYGGYTF.

J is TRBJ1-1 and V is TRBV20-1; D is uncertain. The CDR3 is 10 residues long. V was shortened by 5 bases and J by 7 bases, with 8 bases between the two germline ends. From germline, CDR1 is DFQATT and CDR2 SNEGSKA (reference sequence). The chain's CDR3 is CSAESVEAFF. CDR3 in DNA: TGCAGTGCTGAGAGCGTTGAAGCTTTCTTT.

This clonotype turned up a few times. CDR3 in DNA: TGCAGTGTTAGGGGGCTTGGGGGACCAAATCAGCCCCAGCATTTT. This translates into CSVRGLGGPNQPQHF. This rearrangement joins TRBV20-1 to TRBJ1-5; the match to TRBD1 covers 7 bases. V trimming: 7 bases; J trimming: 4 bases; junction bases outside the gene matches: 13. The length of the CDR3 is 15 residues. Germline V gene data show CDR1 as DFQATT and CDR2 as SNEGSKA (reference sequence).

A few counts support this clonotype. The chain uses TRBV6-5 and TRBJ1-4; weak D call: TRBD1 (5 bases). The CDR3 is made up of 15 amino acids. V lost 0 bases and J 7 bases, leaving 12 bases between the germline ends. Germline assignment: CDR1 MNHEY and CDR2 SVGAGI. For the CDR3, the DNA is TGTGCCAGCAGTTACTCGATGGGGGGAGGTGAAAAACTGTTTTTT. Its translation: CASSYSMGGGEKLFF.

The chain joins TRBV12-3 or TRBV12-4 to TRBJ2-7; possible D gene TRBD1, 6 bases. This CDR3 has 18 amino acids. V gave up 6 bases and J gave up 3 bases, with 27 bases separating them. CDR3 protein: CASSYHHDGQIYNYEQYF. The DNA for the CDR3 is TGTGCCAGCAGCTACCACCACGACGGACAGATCTACAACTACGAGCAGTACTTC.